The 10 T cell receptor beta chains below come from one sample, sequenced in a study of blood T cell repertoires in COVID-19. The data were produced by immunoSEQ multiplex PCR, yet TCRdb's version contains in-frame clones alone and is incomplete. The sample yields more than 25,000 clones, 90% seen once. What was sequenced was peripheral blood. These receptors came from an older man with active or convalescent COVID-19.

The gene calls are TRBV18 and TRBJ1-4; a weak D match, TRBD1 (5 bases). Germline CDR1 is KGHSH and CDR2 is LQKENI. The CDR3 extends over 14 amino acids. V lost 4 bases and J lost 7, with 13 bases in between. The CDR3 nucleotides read TGTGCCAGCTCACGGGGCCCCTCGGGTGAAAAACTGTTTTTT. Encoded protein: CASSRGPSGEKLFF.

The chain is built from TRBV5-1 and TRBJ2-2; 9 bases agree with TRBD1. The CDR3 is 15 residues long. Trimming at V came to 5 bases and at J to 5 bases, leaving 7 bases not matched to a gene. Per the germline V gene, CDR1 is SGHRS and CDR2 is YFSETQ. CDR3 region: CASSLTGGMTGELFF. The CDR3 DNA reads TGCGCCAGCAGTCTGACAGGGGGTATGACCGGGGAGCTGTTTTTT.

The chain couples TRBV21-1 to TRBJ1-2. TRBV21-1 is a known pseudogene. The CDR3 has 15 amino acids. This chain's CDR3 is CASSPSGRLKYGYTF. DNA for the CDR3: TGTGCCAGCAGCCCCTCGGGGAGACTAAAATATGGCTACACCTTC.

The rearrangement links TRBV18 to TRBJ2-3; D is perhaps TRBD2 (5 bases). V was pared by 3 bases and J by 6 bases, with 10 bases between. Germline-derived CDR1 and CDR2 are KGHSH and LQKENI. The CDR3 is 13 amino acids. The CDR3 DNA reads TGTGCCAGCTCACCCAACCCGGGGGATACGCAGTATTTT. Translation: CASSPNPGDTQYF. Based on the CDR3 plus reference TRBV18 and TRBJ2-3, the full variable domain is NAGVMQNPRHLVRRRGQEARLRCSPMKGHSHVYWYRQLPEEGLKFMVYLQKENIIDESGMPKERFSAEFPKEGPSILRIQQVVRGDSAAYFCASSPNPGDTQYFGPGTRLTVL.

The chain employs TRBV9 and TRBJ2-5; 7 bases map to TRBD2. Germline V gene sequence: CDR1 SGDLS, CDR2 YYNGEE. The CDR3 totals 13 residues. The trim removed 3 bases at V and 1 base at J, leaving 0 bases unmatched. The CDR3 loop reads CASSGLAQETQYF. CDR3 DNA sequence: TGTGCCAGCAGCGGACTAGCCCAAGAGACCCAGTACTTC.

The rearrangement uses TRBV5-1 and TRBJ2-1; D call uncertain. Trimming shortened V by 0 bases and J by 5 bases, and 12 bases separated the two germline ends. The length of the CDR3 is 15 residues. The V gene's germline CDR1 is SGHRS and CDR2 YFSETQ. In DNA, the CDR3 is TGCGCCAGCAGCTTGGACGGTTGGGCGCACAATGAGCAGTTCTTC. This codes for CASSLDGWAHNEQFF.

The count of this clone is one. The CDR3 loop reads CASSLAGLQGTYNEQFF. The CDR3 DNA sequence: TGCGCCAGCAGCTTGGCTGGGTTACAGGGAACCTACAATGAGCAGTTCTTC. The chain combines TRBV5-1 with TRBJ2-1; maybe TRBD1 (6 bases). The CDR3 loop spans 17 amino acids. Deletions cut 0 bases from V and 2 bases from J, with 15 bases between. Germline V gene data show CDR1 as SGHRS and CDR2 as YFSETQ.

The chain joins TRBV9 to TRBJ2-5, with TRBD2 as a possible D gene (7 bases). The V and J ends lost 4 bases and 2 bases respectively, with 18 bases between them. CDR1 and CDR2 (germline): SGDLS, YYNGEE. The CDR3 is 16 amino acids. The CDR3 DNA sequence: TGTGCCAGCAGCTCATCAGGAAGGGGGGGGCAAGAGACCCAGTACTTC. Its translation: CASSSSGRGGQETQYF.

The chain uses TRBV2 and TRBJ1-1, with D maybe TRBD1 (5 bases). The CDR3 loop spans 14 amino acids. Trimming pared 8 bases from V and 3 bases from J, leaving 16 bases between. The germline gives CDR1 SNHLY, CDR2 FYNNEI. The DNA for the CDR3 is TGTGCCAGCGCGCTGCTCAGGGTGGACACTGAAGCTTTCTTT. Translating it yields CASALLRVDTEAFF.

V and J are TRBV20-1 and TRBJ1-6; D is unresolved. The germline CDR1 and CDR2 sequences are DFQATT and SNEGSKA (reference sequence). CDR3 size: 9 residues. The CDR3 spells CSLDSPLHF. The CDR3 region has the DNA TGCAGCTTAGATTCACCCCTCCACTTT.